These 2 T cell receptor beta chains were all obtained from the same sample, sequenced in a study of blood T cell repertoires in COVID-19. The table came from immunoSEQ multiplex PCR; TCRdb's copy has only in-frame clones and leaves some out. The table has about 180,000 clones, around 89% seen once. The sample taken for sequencing was peripheral blood. These receptors all come from a woman in her thirties with acute or convalescent COVID-19.

The CDR3 here is CASSIAASGGRLQETQYF. For the CDR3, the DNA is TGTGCCAGTAGTATAGCAGCTAGCGGGGGACGCCTACAAGAGACCCAGTACTTC. The genes are TRBV19 and TRBJ2-5; 10 bases line up with TRBD2. J was trimmed by 2 bases and V by 1 base; bases with no gene match: 10. The germline gives CDR1 LNHDA, CDR2 SQIVND (reference sequence). This CDR3 comprises 18 residues.

J is TRBJ2-7 and V is TRBV7-9; 8 bases fit TRBD1. Germline V gives CDR1 SEHNR, CDR2 FQNEAQ (reference sequence). CDR3 length equals 14 residues. With 5 bases clipped from V and 2 bases from J, the junction kept 5 bases outside the gene matches. The CDR3 nucleotides are TGTGCCAGCAGCCGACAGGGGAAGCCCTACGAGCAGTACTTC. Translating gives CASSRQGKPYEQYF.